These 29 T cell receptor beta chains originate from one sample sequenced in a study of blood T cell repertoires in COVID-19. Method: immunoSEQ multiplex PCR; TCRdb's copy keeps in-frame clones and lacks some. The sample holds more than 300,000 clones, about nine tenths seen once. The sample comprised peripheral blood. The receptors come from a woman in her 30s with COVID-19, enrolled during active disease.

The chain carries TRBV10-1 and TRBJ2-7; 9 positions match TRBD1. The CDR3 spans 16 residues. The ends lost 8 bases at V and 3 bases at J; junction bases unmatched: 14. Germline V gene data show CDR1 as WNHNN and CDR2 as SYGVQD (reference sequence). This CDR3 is CASGRTGATSGYEQYF. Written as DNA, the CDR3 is TGCGCCAGCGGAAGGACAGGGGCAACGTCAGGCTACGAGCAGTACTTC.

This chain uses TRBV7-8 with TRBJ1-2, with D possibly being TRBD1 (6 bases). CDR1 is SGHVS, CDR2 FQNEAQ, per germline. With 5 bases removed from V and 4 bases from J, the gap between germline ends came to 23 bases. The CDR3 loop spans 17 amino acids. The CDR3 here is CASSPQGGGPTAYGYTF. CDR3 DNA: TGTGCCAGCAGCCCGCAAGGGGGGGGGCCAACCGCCTATGGCTACACCTTC.

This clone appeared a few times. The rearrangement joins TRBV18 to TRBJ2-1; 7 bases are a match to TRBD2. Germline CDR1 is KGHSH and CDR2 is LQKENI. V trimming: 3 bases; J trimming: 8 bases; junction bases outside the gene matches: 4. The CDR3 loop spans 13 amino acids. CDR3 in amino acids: CASSPAGRDEQFF. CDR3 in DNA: TGTGCCAGCTCACCGGCAGGGAGGGATGAGCAGTTCTTC.

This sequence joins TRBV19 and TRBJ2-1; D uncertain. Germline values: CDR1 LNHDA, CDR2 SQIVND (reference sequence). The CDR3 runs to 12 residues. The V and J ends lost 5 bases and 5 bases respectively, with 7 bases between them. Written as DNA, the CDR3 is TGTGCCAGTAGTTCCCAAAACAATGAGCAGTTCTTC. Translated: CASSSQNNEQFF.

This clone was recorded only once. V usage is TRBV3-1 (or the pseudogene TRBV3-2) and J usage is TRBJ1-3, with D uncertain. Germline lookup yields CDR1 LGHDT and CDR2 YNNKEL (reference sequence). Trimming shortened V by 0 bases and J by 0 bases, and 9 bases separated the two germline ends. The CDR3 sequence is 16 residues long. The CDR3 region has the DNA TGTGCCAGCAGCCAAGAGTTCGGGTTCTCTGGAAACACCATATATTTT. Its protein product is CASSQEFGFSGNTIYF.

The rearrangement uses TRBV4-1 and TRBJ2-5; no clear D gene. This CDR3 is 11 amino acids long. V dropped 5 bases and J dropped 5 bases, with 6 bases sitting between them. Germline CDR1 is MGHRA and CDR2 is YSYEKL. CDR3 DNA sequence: TGCGCCAGCAGCTTCGCGGAGACCCAGTACTTC. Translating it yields CASSFAETQYF.

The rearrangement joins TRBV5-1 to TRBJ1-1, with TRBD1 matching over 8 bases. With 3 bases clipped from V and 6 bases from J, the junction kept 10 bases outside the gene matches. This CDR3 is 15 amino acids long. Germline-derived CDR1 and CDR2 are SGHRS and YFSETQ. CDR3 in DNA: TGCGCCAGCAGCTCCTCCAGGGGGCTGCTCCCTGAAGCTTTCTTT. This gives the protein CASSSSRGLLPEAFF.

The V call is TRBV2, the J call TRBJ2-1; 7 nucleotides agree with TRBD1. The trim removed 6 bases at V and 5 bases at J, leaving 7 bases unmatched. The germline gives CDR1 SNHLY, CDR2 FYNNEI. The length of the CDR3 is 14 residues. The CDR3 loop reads CASSDRVLDNEQFF. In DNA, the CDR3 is TGTGCCAGCAGCGACAGGGTTCTAGACAATGAGCAGTTCTTC.

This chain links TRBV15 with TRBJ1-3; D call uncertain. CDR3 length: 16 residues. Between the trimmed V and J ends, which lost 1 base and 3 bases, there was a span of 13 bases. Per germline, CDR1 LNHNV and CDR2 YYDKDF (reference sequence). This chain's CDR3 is CATSRALGVYGNTIYF. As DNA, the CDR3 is TGTGCCACCAGCAGAGCCCTCGGGGTGTATGGAAACACCATATATTTT.

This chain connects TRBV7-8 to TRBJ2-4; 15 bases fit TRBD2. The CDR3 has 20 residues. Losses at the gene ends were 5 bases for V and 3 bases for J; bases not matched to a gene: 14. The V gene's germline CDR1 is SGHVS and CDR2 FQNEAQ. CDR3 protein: CASSPLPGLAGGRVKNIQYF. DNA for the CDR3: TGTGCCAGCAGCCCTTTACCTGGACTAGCGGGGGGGCGAGTCAAAAACATTCAGTACTTC.

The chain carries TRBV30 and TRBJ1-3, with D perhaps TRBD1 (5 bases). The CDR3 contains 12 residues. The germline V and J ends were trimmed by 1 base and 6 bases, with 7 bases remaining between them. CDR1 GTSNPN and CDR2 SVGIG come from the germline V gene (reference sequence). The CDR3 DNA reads TGTGCCTGGAGTGGGGGGGTAAACACCATATATTTT. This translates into CAWSGGVNTIYF.

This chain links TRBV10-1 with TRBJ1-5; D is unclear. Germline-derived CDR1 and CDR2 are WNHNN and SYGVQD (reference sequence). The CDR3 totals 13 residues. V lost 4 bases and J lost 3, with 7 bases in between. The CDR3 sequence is CASSGGPNQPQHF. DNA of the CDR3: TGCGCCAGCAGTGGAGGGCCCAATCAGCCCCAGCATTTT.

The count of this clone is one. The CDR3 DNA reads TGTGCCAGCAGCCAAGGCCCCCAGCGACTAGCGGGGAACACAGATACGCAGTATTTT. Its translation: CASSQGPQRLAGNTDTQYF. The rearrangement joins TRBV3-1 (or the pseudogene TRBV3-2) to TRBJ2-3, with 11 bases identical to TRBD2. Trimming cost V 1 base and J 2 bases; bases outside gene matches: 11. Germline-derived CDR1 and CDR2 are LGHDT and YNNKEL (reference sequence). The CDR3 extends over 19 amino acids.

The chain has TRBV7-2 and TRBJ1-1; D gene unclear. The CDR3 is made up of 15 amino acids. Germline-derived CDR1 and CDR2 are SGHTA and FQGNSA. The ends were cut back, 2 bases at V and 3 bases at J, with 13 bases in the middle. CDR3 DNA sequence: TGTGCCAGCAGCTTATCGTTCACTGACTACACTGAAGCTTTCTTT. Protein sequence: CASSLSFTDYTEAFF.

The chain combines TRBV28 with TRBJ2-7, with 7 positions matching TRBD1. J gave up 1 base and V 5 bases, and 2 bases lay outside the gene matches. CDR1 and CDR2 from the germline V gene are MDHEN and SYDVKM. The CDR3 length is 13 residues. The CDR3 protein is CASSDRVSYEQYV. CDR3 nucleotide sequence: TGTGCCAGCAGTGACAGGGTTTCCTACGAGCAGTACGTC.

The CDR3 region is CASRQPGENTGELFF. CDR3 DNA: TGTGCCAGCAGACAACCGGGGGAGAACACCGGGGAGCTGTTTTTT. The rearrangement links TRBV4-2 to TRBJ2-2; TRBD2 is a possible D gene (6 bases). Trimming left V 6 bases short and J 1 base short, with 12 bases between. The CDR3 extends over 15 amino acids. Germline V gene lookup returns CDR1 LGHNA and CDR2 YNFKEQ.

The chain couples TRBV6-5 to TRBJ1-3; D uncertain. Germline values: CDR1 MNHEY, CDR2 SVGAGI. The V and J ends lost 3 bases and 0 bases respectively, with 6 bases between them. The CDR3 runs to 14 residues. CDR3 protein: CASSYKSSGNTIYF. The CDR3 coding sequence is TGTGCCAGCAGTTATAAGAGCTCTGGAAACACCATATATTTT.

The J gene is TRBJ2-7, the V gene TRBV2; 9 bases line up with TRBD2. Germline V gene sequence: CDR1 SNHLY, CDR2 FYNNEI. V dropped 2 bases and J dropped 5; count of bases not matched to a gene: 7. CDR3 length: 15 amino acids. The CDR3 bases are TGTGCCAGCAGTGAAAGGGCGGGGGGGCGCGACGAGCAGTACTTC. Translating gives CASSERAGGRDEQYF.

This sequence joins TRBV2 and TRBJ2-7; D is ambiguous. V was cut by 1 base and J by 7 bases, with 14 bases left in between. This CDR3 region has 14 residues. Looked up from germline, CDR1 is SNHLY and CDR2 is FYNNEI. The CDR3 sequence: CASSEGVLTFEQYF. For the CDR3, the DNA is TGTGCCAGCAGTGAAGGAGTCCTCACCTTTGAGCAGTACTTC.

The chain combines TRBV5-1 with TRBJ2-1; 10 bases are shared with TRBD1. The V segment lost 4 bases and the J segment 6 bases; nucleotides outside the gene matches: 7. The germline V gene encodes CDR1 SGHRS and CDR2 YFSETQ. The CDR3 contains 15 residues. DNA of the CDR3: TGCGCCAGCAGCGGTAGACAGGGGGCTCGCAATGAGCAGTTCTTC. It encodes CASSGRQGARNEQFF.

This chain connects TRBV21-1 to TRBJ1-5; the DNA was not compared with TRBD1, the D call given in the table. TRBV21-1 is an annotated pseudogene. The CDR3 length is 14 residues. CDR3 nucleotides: TGTGCCAGCACCCCCCGTGCAGGGAAGCAGCCCCAGCATTTT. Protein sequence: CASTPRAGKQPQHF.

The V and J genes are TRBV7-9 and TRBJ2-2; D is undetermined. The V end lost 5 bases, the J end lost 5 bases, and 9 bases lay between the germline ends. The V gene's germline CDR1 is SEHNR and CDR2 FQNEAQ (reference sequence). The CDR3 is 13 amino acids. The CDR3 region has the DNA TGTGCCAGCAGCATGAGAGATACCGGGGAGCTGTTTTTT. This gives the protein CASSMRDTGELFF.

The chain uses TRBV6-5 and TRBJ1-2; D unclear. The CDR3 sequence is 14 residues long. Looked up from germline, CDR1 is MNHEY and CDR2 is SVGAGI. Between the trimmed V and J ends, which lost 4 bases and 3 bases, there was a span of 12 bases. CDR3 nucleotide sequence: TGTGCCAGCAGTTTGACTAACGACTACTATGGCTACACCTTC. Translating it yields CASSLTNDYYGYTF.

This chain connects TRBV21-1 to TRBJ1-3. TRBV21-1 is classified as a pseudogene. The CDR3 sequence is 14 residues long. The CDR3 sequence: CASSKRGSGNTIYF. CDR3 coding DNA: TGTGCCAGCAGCAAAAGAGGCTCTGGAAACACCATATATTTT.

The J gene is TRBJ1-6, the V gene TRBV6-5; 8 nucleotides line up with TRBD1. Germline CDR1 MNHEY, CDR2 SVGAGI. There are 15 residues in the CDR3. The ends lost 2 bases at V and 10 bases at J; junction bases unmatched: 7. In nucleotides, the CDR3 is TGTGCCAGCAGTTACAGCGACAGGGGTCCCTCACCCCTCCACTTT. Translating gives CASSYSDRGPSPLHF.

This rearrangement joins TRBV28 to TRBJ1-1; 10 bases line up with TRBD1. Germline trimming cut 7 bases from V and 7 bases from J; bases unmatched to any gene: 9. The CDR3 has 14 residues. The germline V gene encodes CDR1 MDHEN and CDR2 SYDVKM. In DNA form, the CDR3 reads TGTGCCAGCAAGACAGGGGGCTATGGGGGTGAAGCTTTCTTT. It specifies CASKTGGYGGEAFF.

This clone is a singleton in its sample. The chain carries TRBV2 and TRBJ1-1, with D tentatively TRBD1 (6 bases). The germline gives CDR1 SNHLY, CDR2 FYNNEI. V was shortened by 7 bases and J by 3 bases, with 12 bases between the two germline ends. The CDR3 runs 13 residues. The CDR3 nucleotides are TGTGCCAGCACGTCAGGGGTTTACACTGAAGCTTTCTTT. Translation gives CASTSGVYTEAFF.

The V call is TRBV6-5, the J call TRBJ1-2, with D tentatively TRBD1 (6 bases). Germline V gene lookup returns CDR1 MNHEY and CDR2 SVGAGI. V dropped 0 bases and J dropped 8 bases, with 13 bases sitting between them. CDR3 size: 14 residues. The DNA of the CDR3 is TGTGCCAGCAGTTACTCGCAGGGGACGGGCGGCTACACCTTC. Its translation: CASSYSQGTGGYTF.

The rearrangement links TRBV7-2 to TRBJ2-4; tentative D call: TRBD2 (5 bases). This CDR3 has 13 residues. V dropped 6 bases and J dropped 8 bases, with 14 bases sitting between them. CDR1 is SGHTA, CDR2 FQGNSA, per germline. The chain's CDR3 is CASSSQRNDIQYF. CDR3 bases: TGTGCCAGCAGTTCACAGCGGAACGACATTCAGTACTTC. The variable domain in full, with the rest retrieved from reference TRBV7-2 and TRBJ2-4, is GAGVSQSPSNKVTEKGKDVELRCDPISGHTALYWYRQSLGQGLEFLIYFQGNSAPDKSGLPSDRFSAERTGGSVSTLTIQRTQQEDSAVYLCASSSQRNDIQYFGAGTRLSVL.